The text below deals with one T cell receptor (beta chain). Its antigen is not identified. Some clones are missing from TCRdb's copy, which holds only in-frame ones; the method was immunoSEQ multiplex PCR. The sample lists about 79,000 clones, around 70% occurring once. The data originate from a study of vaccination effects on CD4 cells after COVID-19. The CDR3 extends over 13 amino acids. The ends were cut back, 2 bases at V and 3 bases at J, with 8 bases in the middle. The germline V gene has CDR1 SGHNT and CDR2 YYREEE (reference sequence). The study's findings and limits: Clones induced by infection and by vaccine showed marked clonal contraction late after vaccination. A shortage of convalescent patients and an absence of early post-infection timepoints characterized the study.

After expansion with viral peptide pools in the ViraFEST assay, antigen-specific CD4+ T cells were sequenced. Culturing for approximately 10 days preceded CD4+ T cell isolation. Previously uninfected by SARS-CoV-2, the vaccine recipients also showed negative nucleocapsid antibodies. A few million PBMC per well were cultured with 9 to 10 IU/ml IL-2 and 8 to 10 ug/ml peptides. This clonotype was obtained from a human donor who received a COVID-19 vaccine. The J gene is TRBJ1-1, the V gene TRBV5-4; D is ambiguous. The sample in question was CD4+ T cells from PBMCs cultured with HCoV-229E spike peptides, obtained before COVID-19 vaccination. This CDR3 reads CASSFSGYTEAFF. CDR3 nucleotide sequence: TGTGCCAGCAGCTTTTCCGGGTACACTGAAGCTTTCTTT.